The TCR beta chain described here comes from a study of graft-versus-host responses after intestinal transplantation. As for the study in general: All recipients were given anti-thymocyte globulin induction, and tacrolimus and steroids were then administered for three to four years. Regarding the study as a whole: After transplant, early declines in HvG clones were associated with peak levels of circulating GvH clones. GvH clones surfaced in recipient marrow, some emerging earlier in ileum or blood. Allografts from individuals with graft-donor T cell macrochimerism displayed high graft-versus-host to host-versus-graft clonal ratios.

Sequencing used immunoSEQ multiplex PCR; TCRdb keeps in-frame clones, though not all of them. The sample holds 100,000 to 120,000 clones; over 85% are singletons and the top ten take about 0.54%. As concerns this clone: The target antigen is unknown.

This clonotype originated in a human donor who received an intestinal transplant. The specimen comprised unstimulated CD8+ T cells sorted from spleen or lymph node cells, sampled before intestinal transplant.

The CDR3 region has the DNA TGTGCCAGCAGTGTGGGTACGGGAGCAGCCTATGGCTACACCTTC. This sequence encodes CASSVGTGAAYGYTF. This chain joins TRBV6-4 and TRBJ1-2; D call uncertain. Trimming left V 4 bases short and J 4 bases short, with 16 bases between. The CDR3 is 15 residues long. Germline CDR1 MRHNA, CDR2 SNTAGT.